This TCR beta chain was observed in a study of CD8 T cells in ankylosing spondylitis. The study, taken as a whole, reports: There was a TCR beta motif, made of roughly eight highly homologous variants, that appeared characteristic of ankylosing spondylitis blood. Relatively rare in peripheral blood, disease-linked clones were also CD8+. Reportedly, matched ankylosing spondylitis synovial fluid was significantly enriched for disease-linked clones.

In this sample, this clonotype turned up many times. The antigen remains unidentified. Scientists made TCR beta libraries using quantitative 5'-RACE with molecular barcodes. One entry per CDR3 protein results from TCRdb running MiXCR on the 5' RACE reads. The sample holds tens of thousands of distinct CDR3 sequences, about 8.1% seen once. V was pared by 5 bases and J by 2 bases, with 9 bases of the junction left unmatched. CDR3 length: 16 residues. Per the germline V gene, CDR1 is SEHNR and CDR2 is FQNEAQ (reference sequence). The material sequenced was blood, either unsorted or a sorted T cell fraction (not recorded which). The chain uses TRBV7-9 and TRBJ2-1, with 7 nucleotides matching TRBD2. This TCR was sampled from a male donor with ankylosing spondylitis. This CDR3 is CASSPNSSGAYNEQFF. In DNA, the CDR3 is TGTGCCAGCAGCCCCAATTCTAGCGGAGCCTACAATGAGCAGTTCTTC.